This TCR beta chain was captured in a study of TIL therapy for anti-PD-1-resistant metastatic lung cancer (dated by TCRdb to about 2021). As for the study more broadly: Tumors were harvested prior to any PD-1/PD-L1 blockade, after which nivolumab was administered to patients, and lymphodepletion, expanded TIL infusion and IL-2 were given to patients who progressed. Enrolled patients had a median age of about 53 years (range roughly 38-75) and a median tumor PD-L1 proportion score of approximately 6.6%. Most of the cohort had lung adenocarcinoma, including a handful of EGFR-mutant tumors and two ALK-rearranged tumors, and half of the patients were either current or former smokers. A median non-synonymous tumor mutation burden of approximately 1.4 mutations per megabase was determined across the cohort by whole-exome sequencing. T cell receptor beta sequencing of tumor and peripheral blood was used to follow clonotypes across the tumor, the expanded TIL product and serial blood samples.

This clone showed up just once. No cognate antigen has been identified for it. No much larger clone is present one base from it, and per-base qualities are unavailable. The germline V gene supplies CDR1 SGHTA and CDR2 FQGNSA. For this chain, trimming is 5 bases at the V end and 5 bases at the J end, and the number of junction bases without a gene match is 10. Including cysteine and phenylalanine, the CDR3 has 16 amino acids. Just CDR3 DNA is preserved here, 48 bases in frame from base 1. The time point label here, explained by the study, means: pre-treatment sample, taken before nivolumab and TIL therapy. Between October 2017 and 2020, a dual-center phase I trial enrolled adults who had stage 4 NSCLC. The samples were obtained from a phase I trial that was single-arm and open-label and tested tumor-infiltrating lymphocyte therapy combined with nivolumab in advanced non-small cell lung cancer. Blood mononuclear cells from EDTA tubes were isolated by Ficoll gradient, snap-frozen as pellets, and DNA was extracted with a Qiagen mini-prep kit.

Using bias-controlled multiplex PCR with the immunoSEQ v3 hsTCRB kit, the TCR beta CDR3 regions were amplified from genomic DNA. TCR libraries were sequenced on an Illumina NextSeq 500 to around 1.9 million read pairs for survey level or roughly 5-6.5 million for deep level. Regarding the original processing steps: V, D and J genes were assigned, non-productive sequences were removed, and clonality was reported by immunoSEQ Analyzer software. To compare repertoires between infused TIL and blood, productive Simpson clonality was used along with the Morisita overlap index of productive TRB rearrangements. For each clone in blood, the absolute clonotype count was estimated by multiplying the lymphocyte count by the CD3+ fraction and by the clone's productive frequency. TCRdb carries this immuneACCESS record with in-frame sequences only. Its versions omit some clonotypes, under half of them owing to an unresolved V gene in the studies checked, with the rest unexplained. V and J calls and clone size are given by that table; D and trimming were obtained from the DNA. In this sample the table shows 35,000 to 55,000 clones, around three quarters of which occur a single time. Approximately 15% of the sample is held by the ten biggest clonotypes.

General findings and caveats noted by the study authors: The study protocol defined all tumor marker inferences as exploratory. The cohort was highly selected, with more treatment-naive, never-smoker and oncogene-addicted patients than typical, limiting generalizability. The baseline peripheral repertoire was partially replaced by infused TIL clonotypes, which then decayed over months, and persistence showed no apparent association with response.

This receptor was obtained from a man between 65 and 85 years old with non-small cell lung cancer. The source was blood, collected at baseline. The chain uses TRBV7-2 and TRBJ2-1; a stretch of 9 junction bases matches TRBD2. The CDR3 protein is CASSPQASGRNNEQFF. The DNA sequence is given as TGTGCCAGCAGCCCCCAGGCCAGCGGGAGGAACAATGAGCAGTTCTTC.